This entry lists 9 T cell receptor beta chains sequenced from one sample in a study of blood T cell repertoires in COVID-19. Data came from immunoSEQ multiplex PCR; TCRdb stores just in-frame clones and leaves some out. The sample shows approximately 75,000 clones, roughly 82% of them seen only once. The specimen sequenced was peripheral blood. These receptors all come from a human donor in a cohort sampled during active COVID-19.

This chain joins TRBV4-1 and TRBJ1-4; 11 bases fit TRBD1. The CDR3 runs 16 residues. V was pared by 4 bases and J by 7 bases, with 8 bases of the junction left unmatched. Germline V gene data show CDR1 as MGHRA and CDR2 as YSYEKL. In DNA, the CDR3 is TGCGCCAGCAGCCCTCGGTCCGGGACAGGGGGTGAAAAACTGTTTTTT. Translation: CASSPRSGTGGEKLFF.

V gene TRBV24-1 combines with J gene TRBJ2-5; D gene ambiguous. The CDR3 contains 13 residues. Germline CDR1 reads KGHDR; CDR2 reads SFDVKD. Trimming pared 1 base from V and 5 bases from J, leaving 7 bases between. CDR3 sequence reads: CATSDFNGETQYF. DNA for the CDR3: TGTGCCACCAGTGATTTTAACGGGGAGACCCAGTACTTC.

CDR3 loop: CASSYGTASGNTIYF. CDR3 nucleotide sequence: TGTGCCAGCAGTTATGGGACAGCCTCTGGAAACACCATATATTTT. This sequence joins TRBV6-5 and TRBJ1-3; 7 nucleotides line up with TRBD1. Per germline, CDR1 MNHEY and CDR2 SVGAGI. With 3 bases clipped from V and 0 bases from J, the junction kept 2 bases outside the gene matches. The CDR3 consists of 15 residues.

The V gene is TRBV12-3 or TRBV12-4, the J gene TRBJ1-5, with TRBD1 as a possible D gene (6 bases). The germline V and J ends were trimmed by 3 bases and 7 bases, with 10 bases remaining between them. The CDR3 extends over 13 amino acids. The CDR3 DNA reads as TGTGCCAGCAGTTTCCGGACAGACCAGCCCCAGCATTTT. Translation: CASSFRTDQPQHF.

The chain has TRBV18 and TRBJ1-3; D is undetermined. The CDR3 has 15 amino acids. The germline gives CDR1 KGHSH, CDR2 LQKENI. Trimming removed 6 bases at V and 1 base at J, with 13 bases between. CDR3 sequence (DNA): TGTGCCAGCTCTCTTCGAGGAATATCTGGAAACACCATATATTTT. Amino acids: CASSLRGISGNTIYF.

This clone has only a few counts. The chain recombines TRBV29-1 with TRBJ1-4; 8 bases line up with TRBD1. Trimming took 6 bases from V and 0 from J; bases not matched to a gene: 6. CDR1 SQVTM and CDR2 ANQGSEA come from the germline V gene. The CDR3 consists of 15 residues. CDR3 region: CSVENRGSTNEKLFF. The CDR3 nucleotides read TGCAGCGTAGAAAACAGGGGGTCAACTAATGAAAAACTGTTTTTT. Filled out from reference TRBV29-1 and TRBJ1-4, the complete variable domain reads SAVISQKPSRDICQRGTSLTIQCQVDSQVTMMFWYRQQPGQSLTLIATANQGSEATYESGFVIDKFPISRPNLTFSTLTVSNMSPEDSSIYLCSVENRGSTNEKLFFGSGTQLSVL.

This clone came up once. The chain combines TRBV6-5 with TRBJ2-7, with 8 nucleotides matching TRBD1. Losses at the gene ends were 7 bases for V and 7 bases for J; bases not matched to a gene: 9. The CDR3 sequence is 13 residues long. Germline-derived CDR1 and CDR2 are MNHEY and SVGAGI. The CDR3 region is CASTWTGFQEQYF. CDR3 bases: TGTGCCAGCACCTGGACAGGGTTCCAGGAGCAGTACTTC.

This clone is a singleton in its sample. V is TRBV7-2 and J is TRBJ1-2, with TRBD1 identical over 7 bases. Germline V CDR1 and CDR2: SGHTA, FQGNSA. CDR3 length equals 17 residues. Unmatched junction bases numbered 15, after V lost 7 bases and J lost 1 base. The CDR3 DNA reads as TGTGCCAGCATCTACTTCTCTAGTACAGGGGATAACTATGGCTACACCTTC. It codes for CASIYFSSTGDNYGYTF.

This clone was seen a handful of times. This chain uses TRBV7-2 with TRBJ1-4; D remains ambiguous. CDR3 length: 13 residues. The germline V gene encodes CDR1 SGHTA and CDR2 FQGNSA. Between the trimmed V and J ends, which lost 2 bases and 8 bases, there was a span of 9 bases. This CDR3 is CASSLMEREKLFF. The CDR3 DNA follows: TGTGCCAGCAGCTTAATGGAGAGGGAAAAACTGTTTTTT.